This T cell receptor (beta chain) comes out of a study of blood T cells in healthy people across ages. CDR3 size: 16 residues. The trim removed 0 bases at V and 7 bases at J, leaving 11 bases unmatched. CDR1 is SGHDN and CDR2 is FVKESK in the germline V gene. Findings and limits, study-wide: Diversity was higher, and naive CD4+ cells more numerous, in long-lived donors than in aged donors.

Alongside a J-beta primer mix, a sample-barcoded 5' primer served in a second PCR lasting 7 to 11 cycles. TCRdb reprocessed the 5' RACE reads with MiXCR, giving one entry per CDR3 protein. The sample carries approximately 670,000 distinct CDR3 sequences, approximately 40% recorded once. This clonotype was seen a few times. Antigen specificity is unknown. The source of this sequence is a man older than 75 in good health. This chain connects TRBV14 to TRBJ1-2; 7 bases are a match to TRBD1. Sequenced material: blood. DNA for the CDR3: TGTGCCAGCAGCCAAGAAAACGGACAGGAATCTTTTGGCTACACCTTC. This sequence encodes CASSQENGQESFGYTF.